Below are 18 T cell receptor beta chains sequenced from a single sample in a study of graft-versus-host responses after intestinal transplantation. Data came from immunoSEQ multiplex PCR; TCRdb stores just in-frame clones and leaves some out. The data contain about 54,000 clones, about 90% of them seen just once; the ten biggest clones take up around 5.5%. This sample comprised PBMCs, obtained more than 650 days after intestinal transplant. The origin of the receptors is a human patient who received an intestinal transplant, so some T cells may come from the graft donor.

The chain uses TRBV19 and TRBJ2-3, with a weak D call TRBD1 (6 bases). The germline CDR1 and CDR2 sequences are LNHDA and SQIVND (reference sequence). The CDR3 spans 14 residues. V lost 6 bases to trimming and J lost 3 bases, with 13 bases between them. The CDR3 here is CASREPQGTDTQYF. CDR3 nucleotide sequence: TGTGCCAGTAGGGAACCACAGGGTACAGATACGCAGTATTTT.

The J gene is TRBJ1-6, the V gene TRBV21-1; no check of the table's D call, TRBD1, against the DNA was made. TRBV21-1 has pseudogene status. CDR3 length equals 13 residues. CDR3 region: CASLHPDSSPLHF. CDR3 bases: TGTGCCAGCCTACACCCGGACAGTTCACCCCTCCACTTT.

The rearrangement uses TRBV19 and TRBJ2-5, with TRBD2 matching 15 bases. Germline V lookup: CDR1 LNHDA, CDR2 SQIVND (reference sequence). V was pared by 3 bases and J by 1 base, with 3 bases of the junction left unmatched. The CDR3 is made up of 17 amino acids. The CDR3 region is CASSMGLAGGIQETQYF. DNA for the CDR3: TGTGCCAGTAGTATGGGACTAGCGGGGGGCATCCAAGAGACCCAGTACTTC.

This sequence joins TRBV11-1 and TRBJ2-7, with 8 bases lining up with TRBD2. Trimming took 0 bases from V and 4 from J; bases not matched to a gene: 8. The germline CDR1 and CDR2 sequences are SGHAT and FQDESV (reference sequence). This CDR3 spans 16 amino acids. The CDR3 coding sequence is TGTGCCAGCAGCTTAGCCAGGACTAGCAGCGGTTACGAGCAGTACTTC. Its translation is CASSLARTSSGYEQYF.

V usage is TRBV4-1 and J usage is TRBJ1-1; a possible D gene is TRBD1 (5 bases). The CDR3 is 16 amino acids. Germline V lookup: CDR1 MGHRA, CDR2 YSYEKL. V shed 5 bases and J shed 0 bases, with 16 bases lying between them. The CDR3 protein is CASSASGGRMNTEAFF. CDR3 sequence (DNA): TGCGCCAGCAGCGCTTCGGGGGGACGGATGAACACTGAAGCTTTCTTT.

This clone was recorded a few times. This chain connects TRBV23-1 to TRBJ1-6; D is unresolved. TRBV23-1 is an ORF, with its function uncertain. V dropped 8 bases and J dropped 5 bases, with 7 bases sitting between them. The CDR3 length is 12 residues. CDR3 coding DNA: TGCGCCAGCCCGAGCAATAATTCACCCCTCCACTTT. It is translated as CASPSNNSPLHF.

DNA of the CDR3: TGTGCCAGCAGCTTAGAGCCCCTAGCGGGTATGGAGACCCAGTACTTC. It specifies CASSLEPLAGMETQYF. The genes are TRBV7-7 and TRBJ2-5; TRBD2 agrees at 8 bases. Germline loops: CDR1 SSHAT, CDR2 FNYEAQ (reference sequence). The CDR3 loop spans 16 amino acids. Trimming cost V 1 base and J 5 bases; bases outside gene matches: 9.

The chain uses TRBV19 and TRBJ1-6; D call uncertain. CDR3 length: 14 amino acids. The V gene lost 6 bases and the J gene lost 7 bases, with 13 bases spanning the gap. Germline V gives CDR1 LNHDA, CDR2 SQIVND (reference sequence). CDR3 sequence: CASSPLPPNSPLHF. The CDR3 DNA is TGTGCCAGTAGCCCCTTACCCCCCAATTCACCCCTCCACTTT. The full variable domain, rest sourced from reference TRBV19 and TRBJ1-6, is DGGITQSPKYLFRKEGQNVTLSCEQNLNHDAMYWYRQDPGQGLRLIYYSQIVNDFQKGDIAEGYSVSREKKESFPLTVTSAQKNPTAFYLCASSPLPPNSPLHFGNGTRLTVT.

V is TRBV27 and J is TRBJ1-5; maybe TRBD1 (5 bases). V lost 4 bases to trimming and J lost 7 bases, with 14 bases between them. CDR1 and CDR2 (germline): MNHEY, SMNVEV (reference sequence). This CDR3 has 14 residues. The CDR3 DNA follows: TGTGCCAGCAGTTACGCAGGGTACGGACAGCCCCAGCATTTT. It codes for CASSYAGYGQPQHF.

This chain uses TRBV5-1 with TRBJ2-5; D is ambiguous. CDR3 length: 13 residues. Trimming took 2 bases from V and 5 from J, leaving 10 bases between them. The V gene's germline CDR1 is SGHRS and CDR2 YFSETQ. DNA for the CDR3: TGCGCCAGCAGCTTCCCCCCCCGTGAGACCCAGTACTTC. This codes for CASSFPPRETQYF.

The chain couples TRBV28 to TRBJ2-3; 14 positions agree with TRBD2. CDR3 length: 20 residues. J was trimmed by 5 bases and V by 3 bases; bases with no gene match: 16. Germline V gene data show CDR1 as MDHEN and CDR2 as SYDVKM. CDR3 coding DNA: TGTGCCAGCAGTTTTCTTTTTGGGACTAGCGGGGGCGAGTCGAGAGATACGCAGTATTTT. This translates into CASSFLFGTSGGESRDTQYF.

The chain links TRBV5-8 to TRBJ2-3, with D unresolved. V was pared by 0 bases and J by 2 bases, with 10 bases between. CDR1 is SGHTS and CDR2 is YDEGEE in the germline V gene. The CDR3 loop spans 15 amino acids. The CDR3, as DNA: TGTGCCAGCAGCTTGGGGAAGGGAAACACAGATACGCAGTATTTT. As protein: CASSLGKGNTDTQYF.

The CDR3 DNA reads as TGTGCCAGCAGTCCCCCCCGACAGTACCAAGAGACCCAGTACTTC. It translates to CASSPPRQYQETQYF. The J gene is TRBJ2-5, the V gene TRBV6-4; possible D gene TRBD1, 5 bases. V shed 5 bases and J shed 0 bases, with 13 bases lying between them. The CDR3 totals 15 residues. CDR1 and CDR2 from the germline V gene are MRHNA and SNTAGT.

The V and J genes are TRBV6-1 and TRBJ1-5; no reliable D call. This CDR3 comprises 14 residues. Germline CDR1 is MNHNS and CDR2 is SASEGT. Trimming shortened V by 9 bases and J by 3 bases, and 15 bases separated the two germline ends. The CDR3 DNA sequence: TGTGCCAGTAGGAACCACGGTGACAATCAGCCCCAGCATTTT. Residues: CASRNHGDNQPQHF.

In this sample, this clone turned up once. V is TRBV4-1 and J is TRBJ2-2; a weak D match, TRBD1 (6 bases). V was pared by 0 bases and J by 4 bases, with 18 bases between. The length of the CDR3 is 18 residues. Germline V gene data show CDR1 as MGHRA and CDR2 as YSYEKL. Here the CDR3 reads CASSQDWWDTKTTGELFF. DNA of the CDR3: TGCGCCAGCAGCCAAGATTGGTGGGACACGAAGACCACCGGGGAGCTGTTTTTT.

This clone was counted a few times. The CDR3 nucleotides read TGTGCCAGTAGTAATCTACACTCCGTCACTGAAGCTTTCTTT. The encoded protein is CASSNLHSVTEAFF. The rearrangement links TRBV19 to TRBJ1-1; D call uncertain. This CDR3 contains 14 residues. Germline V CDR1 and CDR2: LNHDA, SQIVND (reference sequence). Trimming took 4 bases from V and 4 from J, leaving 13 bases between them.

The chain employs TRBV4-1 and TRBJ1-5; D possibly corresponds to TRBD1 (5 bases). The CDR3 is 16 residues long. Germline V lookup: CDR1 MGHRA, CDR2 YSYEKL. V was cut by 1 base and J by 0 bases, with 10 bases left in between. The CDR3 DNA reads as TGCGCCAGCAGCCAAGCGACAGAGACTAGCAATCAGCCCCAGCATTTT. Translated, it gives CASSQATETSNQPQHF.

The gene calls are TRBV28 and TRBJ2-7, with D hard to call. V gave up 5 bases and J gave up 2 bases, with 16 bases separating them. The V gene's germline CDR1 is MDHEN and CDR2 SYDVKM. CDR3 length: 15 amino acids. DNA for the CDR3: TGTGCCAGCAGTCCTATCGACGGAAGACCCTACGAGCAGTACTTC. Its translation is CASSPIDGRPYEQYF.